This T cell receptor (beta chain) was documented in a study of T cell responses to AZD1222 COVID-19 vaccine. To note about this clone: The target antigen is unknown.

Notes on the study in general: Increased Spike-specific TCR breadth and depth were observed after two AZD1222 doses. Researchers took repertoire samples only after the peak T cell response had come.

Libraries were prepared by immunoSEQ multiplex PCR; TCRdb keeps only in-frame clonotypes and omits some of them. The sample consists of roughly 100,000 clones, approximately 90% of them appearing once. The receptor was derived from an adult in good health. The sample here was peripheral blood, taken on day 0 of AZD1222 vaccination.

The CDR3 sequence is CASSKGPYSNQPQHF. The CDR3 nucleotides read TGTGCCAGTAGTAAGGGGCCCTATAGCAATCAGCCCCAGCATTTT. The chain links TRBV19 to TRBJ1-5; D perhaps matches TRBD1 (5 bases). This CDR3 spans 15 amino acids. V was shortened by 4 bases and J by 0 bases, with 10 bases between the two germline ends. The germline gives CDR1 LNHDA, CDR2 SQIVND (reference sequence).